The rows below give T cell receptor beta chains drawn from one sample of a study of cytomegalovirus exposure and HLA in healthy donors. Generated by immunoSEQ multiplex PCR, the TCRdb table keeps only in-frame clones and is missing some. The sample gives around 150,000 clones, approximately 70% of which show up once; 7.1% is in the top ten. Sequences were obtained from PBMCs. The receptors were gathered from a man aged 40-55 years in good health and CMV-seropositive. The CDR3 runs from the conserved cysteine through the conserved F or W. D genes are given only for firm matches. The size of a clone is reported for some rows only, either as once, few or many, or as a class for expanded clones.

j_gene: TRBJ1-3
d_gene: .
v_gene: TRBV4-3
abundance: .
CDR3aa: CASSQEGQTGNTIYF
CDR3nt: TGCGCCAGCAGCCAAGAAGGACAGACTGGAAACACCATATATTTT

j_gene: TRBJ1-5
d_gene: .
v_gene: TRBV27
abundance: once
CDR3aa: CASRNGQNNQPQHF
CDR3nt: TGTGCCAGCAGGAACGGACAGAACAATCAGCCCCAGCATTTT

j_gene: TRBJ2-1
d_gene: TRBD1
v_gene: TRBV5-6
abundance: .
CDR3aa: CASTPGQGTYNEQFF
CDR3nt: TGTGCCAGCACTCCGGGACAGGGTACCTACAATGAGCAGTTCTTC

j_gene: TRBJ2-5
d_gene: TRBD2
v_gene: TRBV7-2
abundance: .
CDR3aa: CASSLELAGGPRTQYF
CDR3nt: TGTGCCAGCAGCTTAGAGCTAGCGGGGGGCCCACGGACCCAGTACTTC

j_gene: TRBJ1-6
d_gene: TRBD1
v_gene: TRBV6-6
abundance: .
CDR3aa: CASSLKEWDRASPLHF
CDR3nt: TGTGCCAGCAGTCTCAAGGAGTGGGACAGGGCTTCACCCCTCCACTTT

j_gene: TRBJ2-7
d_gene: TRBD1
v_gene: TRBV6-1
abundance: .
CDR3aa: CASRHTGTGMYEQYF
CDR3nt: TGTGCCAGCAGGCATACCGGGACAGGGATGTACGAGCAGTACTTC

j_gene: TRBJ1-2
d_gene: .
v_gene: TRBV7-3
abundance: .
CDR3aa: CASSPTGGNYGYTF
CDR3nt: TGTGCCAGCAGCCCCACGGGTGGGAACTATGGCTACACCTTC

j_gene: TRBJ2-2
d_gene: TRBD1
v_gene: TRBV6-5
abundance: .
CDR3aa: CASSRQGRELFF
CDR3nt: TGTGCCAGCAGCCGACAGGGGAGGGAGCTGTTTTTT

j_gene: TRBJ1-4
d_gene: .
v_gene: TRBV9
abundance: .
CDR3aa: CASSVGDSNEKLFF
CDR3nt: TGTGCCAGCAGCGTAGGAGATTCTAATGAAAAACTGTTTTTT

j_gene: TRBJ1-2
d_gene: .
v_gene: TRBV30
abundance: .
CDR3aa: CAWSVGTINGYTF
CDR3nt: TGTGCCTGGAGTGTAGGAACTATTAATGGCTACACCTTC

j_gene: TRBJ2-4
d_gene: TRBD2
v_gene: TRBV7-2
abundance: .
CDR3aa: CASSLGLAGVAKNIQYF
CDR3nt: TGTGCCAGCAGCTTGGGACTAGCGGGGGTAGCCAAAAACATTCAGTACTTC

j_gene: TRBJ2-7
d_gene: TRBD1
v_gene: TRBV10-3
abundance: .
CDR3aa: CAIRNPGQGGSYEQYF
CDR3nt: TGTGCCATCAGAAATCCGGGACAGGGAGGCTCATACGAGCAGTACTTC

j_gene: TRBJ2-7
d_gene: .
v_gene: TRBV19
abundance: few
CDR3aa: CASSIGQSYEQYF
CDR3nt: TGTGCCAGTAGTATTGGTCAGTCCTACGAGCAGTACTTC

j_gene: TRBJ2-3
d_gene: .
v_gene: TRBV4-3
abundance: .
CDR3aa: CASSPSTSTDTQYF
CDR3nt: TGCGCCAGCAGCCCCTCTACTAGCACAGATACGCAGTATTTT

j_gene: TRBJ2-2
d_gene: TRBD2
v_gene: TRBV4-1
abundance: few
CDR3aa: CASSHPGRGGSRGELFF
CDR3nt: TGCGCCAGCAGCCACCCTGGGCGGGGGGGCAGTAGGGGGGAGCTGTTTTTT

j_gene: TRBJ2-5
d_gene: TRBD2
v_gene: TRBV7-2
abundance: .
CDR3aa: CASSPRVAGGQETQYF
CDR3nt: TGTGCCAGCAGCCCCCGGGTAGCGGGGGGGCAAGAGACCCAGTACTTC

j_gene: TRBJ2-1
d_gene: TRBD1
v_gene: TRBV7-7
abundance: .
CDR3aa: CASSLAGQGAYNEQFF
CDR3nt: TGTGCTAGCAGCTTAGCCGGACAGGGCGCCTACAATGAGCAGTTCTTC

j_gene: TRBJ2-3
d_gene: .
v_gene: TRBV28
abundance: .
CDR3aa: CASSLSGADTQYF
CDR3nt: TGTGCCAGCAGTTTATCAGGGGCGGATACGCAGTATTTT

j_gene: TRBJ1-2
d_gene: .
v_gene: TRBV4-1
abundance: .
CDR3aa: CASSGADGYTF
CDR3nt: TGCGCCAGCAGCGGAGCAGATGGCTACACCTTC

j_gene: TRBJ1-1
d_gene: TRBD1
v_gene: TRBV28
abundance: .
CDR3aa: CASDRGGMNTEAFF
CDR3nt: TGTGCCAGCGACAGGGGGGGCATGAACACTGAAGCTTTCTTT

j_gene: TRBJ2-2
d_gene: .
v_gene: TRBV7-9
abundance: few
CDR3aa: CASSLATNTGELFF
CDR3nt: TGTGCCAGCAGCTTAGCTACGAACACCGGGGAGCTGTTTTTT

j_gene: TRBJ2-4
d_gene: TRBD1
v_gene: TRBV6-6
abundance: few
CDR3aa: CASSPGQPSKNIQYF
CDR3nt: TGTGCCAGCAGCCCGGGACAGCCTTCCAAAAACATTCAGTACTTC

j_gene: TRBJ1-2
d_gene: .
v_gene: TRBV7-9
abundance: .
CDR3aa: CASSHNVGTTATYGYTF
CDR3nt: TGTGCCAGCAGCCATAACGTCGGGACTACCGCGACCTATGGCTACACCTTC

j_gene: TRBJ2-4
d_gene: .
v_gene: TRBV9
abundance: .
CDR3aa: CASSPPLRQEAKNIQYF
CDR3nt: TGTGCCAGCAGCCCCCCGCTGAGACAGGAAGCCAAAAACATTCAGTACTTC

j_gene: TRBJ1-2
d_gene: .
v_gene: TRBV11-2
abundance: few
CDR3aa: CASSLVRDNRDGYTF
CDR3nt: TGTGCCAGCAGCTTGGTACGGGATAACAGGGACGGCTACACCTTC

j_gene: TRBJ2-1
d_gene: TRBD1
v_gene: TRBV19
abundance: .
CDR3aa: CATTGGSYNEQFF
CDR3nt: TGTGCCACTACAGGGGGATCCTACAATGAGCAGTTCTTC

j_gene: TRBJ2-1
d_gene: .
v_gene: TRBV11-2
abundance: .
CDR3aa: CASSPPKGLYNEQFF
CDR3nt: TGTGCCAGCAGCCCCCCGAAGGGGTTATATAATGAGCAGTTCTTC

j_gene: TRBJ1-1
d_gene: TRBD1
v_gene: TRBV6-5
abundance: few
CDR3aa: CASSPTGLMNTEAFF
CDR3nt: TGTGCCAGCAGTCCGACAGGGCTAATGAACACTGAAGCTTTCTTT

j_gene: TRBJ2-3
d_gene: .
v_gene: TRBV9
abundance: .
CDR3aa: CASSSQGGDTQYF
CDR3nt: TGTGCCAGCAGCTCACAGGGGGGGGATACGCAGTATTTT

j_gene: TRBJ1-2
d_gene: .
v_gene: TRBV19
abundance: .
CDR3aa: CASRLRTGYGYTF
CDR3nt: TGTGCCAGTAGACTAAGGACGGGGTATGGCTACACCTTC

j_gene: TRBJ1-2
d_gene: .
v_gene: TRBV5-1
abundance: once
CDR3aa: CASSPPAGPNYGYTF
CDR3nt: TGCGCCAGCAGCCCCCCCGCAGGGCCTAACTATGGCTACACCTTC

j_gene: TRBJ2-2
d_gene: .
v_gene: TRBV27
abundance: .
CDR3aa: CASSKHRNANTGELFF
CDR3nt: TGTGCCAGCAGCAAACACAGGAATGCGAACACCGGGGAGCTGTTTTTT

j_gene: TRBJ1-2
d_gene: .
v_gene: TRBV25-1
abundance: .
CDR3aa: CASSEQNSYGYTF
CDR3nt: TGTGCCAGCAGTGAGCAGAATTCCTATGGCTACACCTTC

j_gene: TRBJ1-4
d_gene: .
v_gene: TRBV6-6
abundance: .
CDR3aa: CASKGVTNEKLFF
CDR3nt: TGTGCCAGCAAGGGGGTAACTAATGAAAAACTGTTTTTT

j_gene: TRBJ1-2
d_gene: TRBD1
v_gene: TRBV4-1
abundance: few
CDR3aa: CASSQGQGALYGYTF
CDR3nt: TGCGCCAGCAGCCAAGGGCAGGGGGCCCTCTATGGCTACACCTTC

j_gene: TRBJ1-4
d_gene: TRBD1
v_gene: TRBV10-3
abundance: .
CDR3aa: CAIRGTDNEKLFF
CDR3nt: TGTGCCATCAGAGGGACAGATAATGAAAAACTGTTTTTT

j_gene: TRBJ1-1
d_gene: .
v_gene: TRBV6-6
abundance: .
CDR3aa: CASSSPGSGHYTEAFF
CDR3nt: TGTGCCAGCAGTTCCCCAGGGTCGGGACACTACACTGAAGCTTTCTTT

j_gene: TRBJ1-1
d_gene: .
v_gene: TRBV6-1
abundance: .
CDR3aa: CASSVLGGTEAFF
CDR3nt: TGTGCCAGCAGTGTGCTCGGGGGCACTGAAGCTTTCTTT

j_gene: TRBJ2-1
d_gene: TRBD2
v_gene: TRBV27
abundance: few
CDR3aa: CASSSSTSRYNEQFF
CDR3nt: TGTGCCAGCAGTTCCTCGACTAGCAGATACAATGAGCAGTTCTTC

j_gene: TRBJ2-2
d_gene: .
v_gene: TRBV6-5
abundance: .
CDR3aa: CASSQVLQNTGELFF
CDR3nt: TGTGCCAGCAGCCAGGTTCTGCAGAACACCGGGGAGCTGTTTTTT

j_gene: TRBJ2-7
d_gene: .
v_gene: TRBV5-1
abundance: .
CDR3aa: CASSLAGGTYEQYF
CDR3nt: TGCGCCAGCAGCTTGGCCGGGGGAACCTACGAGCAGTACTTC

j_gene: TRBJ2-7
d_gene: TRBD1
v_gene: TRBV11-2
abundance: .
CDR3aa: CASSLMRVGTGAYEQYF
CDR3nt: TGTGCCAGCAGCTTGATGAGGGTTGGGACAGGGGCCTACGAGCAGTACTTC

j_gene: TRBJ2-3
d_gene: .
v_gene: TRBV5-4
abundance: .
CDR3aa: CASSGGASGPYTDTQYF
CDR3nt: TGTGCCAGCAGCGGGGGGGCTAGCGGTCCGTACACAGATACGCAGTATTTT

j_gene: TRBJ2-7
d_gene: .
v_gene: TRBV7-2
abundance: .
CDR3aa: CASSTRDKSYEQYF
CDR3nt: TGTGCCAGCAGCACTCGGGACAAATCCTACGAGCAGTACTTC

j_gene: TRBJ1-2
d_gene: .
v_gene: TRBV18
abundance: .
CDR3aa: CASSFISYGYTF
CDR3nt: TGTGCCAGCTCATTTATTTCTTATGGCTACACCTTC

j_gene: TRBJ1-2
d_gene: .
v_gene: TRBV9
abundance: .
CDR3aa: CASSQAGAWGYTF
CDR3nt: TGTGCCAGCAGCCAGGCGGGCGCGTGGGGCTACACCTTC

j_gene: TRBJ1-4
d_gene: .
v_gene: TRBV19
abundance: .
CDR3aa: CASSIGGTTNEKLFF
CDR3nt: TGTGCCAGTAGTATAGGCGGAACAACTAATGAAAAACTGTTTTTT

j_gene: TRBJ1-2
d_gene: TRBD1
v_gene: TRBV27
abundance: .
CDR3aa: CASSLSTGVYGYTF
CDR3nt: TGTGCCAGCAGTTTATCCACAGGGGTCTATGGCTACACCTTC

j_gene: TRBJ2-3
d_gene: .
v_gene: TRBV9
abundance: few
CDR3aa: CASSITSLTDTQYF
CDR3nt: TGTGCCAGCAGCATAACATCCCTCACAGATACGCAGTATTTT

j_gene: TRBJ2-3
d_gene: TRBD2
v_gene: TRBV9
abundance: few
CDR3aa: CASSERERGTSGGDTQYF
CDR3nt: TGTGCCAGCAGCGAGAGAGAAAGAGGGACTAGCGGGGGAGATACGCAGTATTTT

j_gene: TRBJ1-1
d_gene: .
v_gene: TRBV6-6
abundance: .
CDR3aa: CASNPDRNTEAFF
CDR3nt: TGTGCCAGCAATCCGGACAGGAACACTGAAGCTTTCTTT

j_gene: TRBJ1-2
d_gene: TRBD1
v_gene: TRBV5-1
abundance: few
CDR3aa: CASSSGQGQDGYTF
CDR3nt: TGCGCCAGCAGCTCAGGACAGGGGCAGGATGGCTACACCTTC

j_gene: TRBJ2-5
d_gene: .
v_gene: TRBV9
abundance: .
CDR3aa: CASSVATDRQETQYF
CDR3nt: TGTGCCAGCAGCGTAGCTACCGACAGACAAGAGACCCAGTACTTC